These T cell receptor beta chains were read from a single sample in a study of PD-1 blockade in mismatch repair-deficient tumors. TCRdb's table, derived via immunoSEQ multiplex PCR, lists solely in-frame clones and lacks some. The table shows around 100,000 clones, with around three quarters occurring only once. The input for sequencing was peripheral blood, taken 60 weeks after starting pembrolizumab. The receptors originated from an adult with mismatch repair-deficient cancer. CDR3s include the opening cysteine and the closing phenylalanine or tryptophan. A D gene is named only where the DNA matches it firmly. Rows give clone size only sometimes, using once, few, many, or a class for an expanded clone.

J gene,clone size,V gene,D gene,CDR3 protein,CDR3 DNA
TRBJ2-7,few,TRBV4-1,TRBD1,CASSQMGQGAGEQYF,TGCGCCAGCAGCCAAATGGGACAGGGGGCTGGCGAGCAGTACTTC
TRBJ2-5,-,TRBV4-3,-,CASSQGFGRGSQETQYF,TGCGCCAGCAGCCAAGGCTTCGGTAGGGGGAGCCAAGAGACCCAGTACTTC
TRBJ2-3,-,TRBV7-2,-,CASSFARGTDTQYF,TGTGCCAGCAGCTTTGCGAGGGGCACAGATACGCAGTATTTT
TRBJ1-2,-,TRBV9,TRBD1,CASSGRDRVVYGYTF,TGTGCCAGCAGCGGCCGGGACAGGGTCGTCTATGGCTACACCTTC
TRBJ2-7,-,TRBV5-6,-,CASSLAEVSYEQYF,TGTGCCAGCAGCTTGGCCGAGGTCTCCTACGAGCAGTACTTC
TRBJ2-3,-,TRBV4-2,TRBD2,CASSQELASGRASDTQYF,TGTGCCAGCAGCCAAGAACTGGCTAGCGGGAGAGCATCAGATACGCAGTATTTT
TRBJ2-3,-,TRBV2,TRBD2,CASQRLAGARSTDTQYF,TGTGCCAGCCAAAGACTAGCGGGAGCTAGAAGCACAGATACGCAGTATTTT
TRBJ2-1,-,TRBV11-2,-,CASSLRGGRTDEQFF,TGTGCCAGCAGCTTAAGGGGGGGGAGGACGGATGAGCAGTTCTTC
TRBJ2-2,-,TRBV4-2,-,CASSQTGELFF,TGTGCCAGCAGCCAGACGGGGGAGCTGTTTTTT
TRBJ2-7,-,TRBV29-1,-,CSTSSGQREQYF,TGCAGCACCTCTAGCGGACAGCGCGAGCAGTACTTC
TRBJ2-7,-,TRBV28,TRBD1,CASSNKLGQGSKEQYF,TGTGCCAGCAGCAACAAACTAGGACAGGGGTCGAAAGAGCAGTACTTC
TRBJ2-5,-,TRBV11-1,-,CASSLVGVGYQETQYF,TGTGCCAGCAGCTTAGTTGGGGTAGGGTACCAAGAGACCCAGTACTTC
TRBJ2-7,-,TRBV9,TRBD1,CASSAEGTARREQYF,TGTGCCAGCAGCGCTGAAGGGACAGCCCGTCGGGAGCAGTACTTC
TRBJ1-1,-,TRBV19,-,CASKIDRTNTEAFF,TGTGCCAGTAAGATAGACAGGACGAACACTGAAGCTTTCTTT
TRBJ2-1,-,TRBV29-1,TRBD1,CSVDSPRGNEQFF,TGCAGCGTTGACAGCCCCAGGGGGAATGAGCAGTTCTTC
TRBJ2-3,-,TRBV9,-,CASSAQVEDTQYF,TGTGCCAGCAGCGCACAGGTGGAAGATACGCAGTATTTT
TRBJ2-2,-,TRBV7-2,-,CASSRRGRPGELFF,TGTGCCAGCAGCCGTCGGGGGCGCCCCGGGGAGCTGTTTTTT
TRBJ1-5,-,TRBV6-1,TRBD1,CASSDLRTGLYNQPQHF,TGTGCCAGCAGTGATCTTCGGACAGGGCTTTATAATCAGCCCCAGCATTTT
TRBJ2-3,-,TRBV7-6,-,CASSSRTTSQSTDTQYF,TGTGCCAGCAGCTCCCGGACTACCTCGCAGAGCACAGATACGCAGTATTTT
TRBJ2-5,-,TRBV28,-,CASSLLGETQYF,TGTGCCAGCAGTTTATTAGGGGAGACCCAGTACTTC
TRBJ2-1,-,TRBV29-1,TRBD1,CSARLPGQGSGEQFF,TGCAGCGCCAGACTTCCGGGACAGGGGAGCGGGGAGCAGTTCTTC
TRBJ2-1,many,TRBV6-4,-,CASSDGGVEQFF,TGTGCCAGCAGTGATGGGGGAGTTGAGCAGTTCTTC
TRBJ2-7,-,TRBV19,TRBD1,CASSTTSSGGSEQYF,TGTGCCAGTAGTACCACTTCCTCAGGGGGCTCCGAGCAGTACTTC
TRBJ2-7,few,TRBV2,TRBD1,CASTEEDRGAEQYF,TGTGCCAGCACCGAAGAGGACAGGGGAGCCGAGCAGTACTTC
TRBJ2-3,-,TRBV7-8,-,CASSLLGTSTDTQYF,TGTGCCAGCAGCTTATTAGGCACAAGCACAGATACGCAGTATTTT
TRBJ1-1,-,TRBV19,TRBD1,CASTEGDRAVNTEAFF,TGTGCCAGTACCGAAGGGGACAGGGCGGTGAACACTGAAGCTTTCTTT
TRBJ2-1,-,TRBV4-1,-,CASTSGDSYNEQFF,TGCGCCAGCACTTCGGGAGACTCCTACAATGAGCAGTTCTTC
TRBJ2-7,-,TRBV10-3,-,CAISELDKLSEQYF,TGTGCCATCAGTGAGCTTGACAAGTTGAGCGAGCAGTACTTC
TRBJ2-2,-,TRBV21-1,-,CASVSVQRLRGSATGELFF,TGTGCCAGCGTTTCGGTTCAAAGATTGCGCGGGTCAGCGACCGGGGAGCTGTTTTTT
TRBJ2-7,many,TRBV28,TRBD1,CASSQQPGQGYEQYF,TGTGCCAGCAGTCAACAACCGGGACAGGGGTACGAGCAGTACTTC
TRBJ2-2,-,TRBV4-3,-,CASSQAAGGSGELFF,TGCGCCAGCAGCCAAGCGGCAGGAGGGTCCGGGGAGCTGTTTTTT